These T cell receptor beta chains were read from a single sample in a study of naive and memory T cell subsets. MiXCR was run by TCRdb on the UMI-ligation and nested PCR reads, yielding one entry per CDR3 protein. In the table there are around 37,000 distinct CDR3 sequences, approximately 10% of which are singletons. The material was skin, obtained from a tuberculin skin test site. Every receptor here comes from an adult in good health. Each CDR3 is given with its conserved first and last residue. The order of the fields is clone size, CDR3 length, D gene, J gene, V gene, CDR3 protein, CDR3 DNA. D genes are given only for firm matches. The listing skips clone size in some rows; elsewhere it reads once, few, many or a size class.

clone size: many
CDR3 length: 13
D gene: .
J gene: TRBJ2-3
V gene: TRBV25-1
CDR3 protein: CASSEYSTDTQYF
CDR3 DNA: TGTGCCAGCAGTGAATATAGTACAGATACGCAGTATTTT

clone size: many
CDR3 length: 18
D gene: .
J gene: TRBJ2-3
V gene: TRBV7-3
CDR3 protein: CASSLTAGGGGGTDTQYF
CDR3 DNA: TGTGCCAGCAGCTTAACGGCGGGTGGTGGTGGTGGTACAGATACGCAGTATTTT

clone size: few
CDR3 length: 17
D gene: .
J gene: TRBJ2-7
V gene: TRBV28
CDR3 protein: CASSLRFGPEEGYEQYF
CDR3 DNA: TGTGCCAGCAGTTTGCGATTCGGGCCCGAAGAAGGTTACGAGCAGTACTTC

clone size: .
CDR3 length: 16
D gene: .
J gene: TRBJ2-4
V gene: TRBV5-1
CDR3 protein: CASSLDGRVAKNIQYF
CDR3 DNA: TGCGCCAGCAGCTTGGATGGGCGCGTGGCCAAAAACATTCAGTACTTC

clone size: many
CDR3 length: 15
D gene: TRBD2
J gene: TRBJ2-7
V gene: TRBV20-1
CDR3 protein: CSAREGAGGNYEQYF
CDR3 DNA: TGCAGTGCTAGAGAAGGCGCGGGGGGAAACTACGAGCAGTACTTC

clone size: many
CDR3 length: 11
D gene: .
J gene: TRBJ2-1
V gene: TRBV4-1
CDR3 protein: CASSQGLAQFF
CDR3 DNA: TGCGCCAGCAGCCAAGGGCTAGCTCAATTCTTC

clone size: many
CDR3 length: 14
D gene: .
J gene: TRBJ2-7
V gene: TRBV6-1
CDR3 protein: CASRVTASSYEQYF
CDR3 DNA: TGTGCCAGCAGAGTAACGGCCAGCTCCTACGAGCAGTACTTC

clone size: .
CDR3 length: 13
D gene: TRBD2
J gene: TRBJ2-2
V gene: TRBV11-3
CDR3 protein: CASSSGGAGELFF
CDR3 DNA: TGTGCCAGCAGCTCGGGGGGGGCCGGGGAGCTGTTTTTT

clone size: many
CDR3 length: 18
D gene: .
J gene: TRBJ1-1
V gene: TRBV6-5
CDR3 protein: CASSYSRYAQGLNTEAFF
CDR3 DNA: TGTGCCAGCAGTTACTCGAGGTATGCCCAGGGATTGAACACTGAAGCTTTCTTT

clone size: .
CDR3 length: 18
D gene: .
J gene: TRBJ2-4
V gene: TRBV20-1
CDR3 protein: CSARDRGAAAGAKNIQYF
CDR3 DNA: TGCAGTGCTAGAGATCGTGGGGCAGCCGCGGGAGCCAAAAACATTCAGTACTTC

clone size: .
CDR3 length: 18
D gene: TRBD1
J gene: TRBJ2-2
V gene: TRBV11-2
CDR3 protein: CASSFSEGQEIYTGELFF
CDR3 DNA: TGTGCCAGCAGCTTCTCAGAGGGACAGGAGATCTACACCGGGGAGCTGTTTTTT

clone size: many
CDR3 length: 15
D gene: .
J gene: TRBJ2-1
V gene: TRBV7-2
CDR3 protein: CASSLVYRVENEQFF
CDR3 DNA: TGTGCCAGCAGCTTAGTTTACAGGGTAGAAAATGAGCAGTTCTTC

clone size: .
CDR3 length: 17
D gene: .
J gene: TRBJ1-2
V gene: TRBV25-1
CDR3 protein: CASSDPPGRGGDYGYTF
CDR3 DNA: TGTGCCAGCAGTGACCCCCCGGGACGAGGCGGCGACTATGGCTACACCTTC

clone size: many
CDR3 length: 17
D gene: TRBD2
J gene: TRBJ2-1
V gene: TRBV4-2
CDR3 protein: CASSQEVAGGRNNEQFF
CDR3 DNA: TGTGCCAGCAGCCAAGAGGTAGCGGGAGGGAGGAACAATGAGCAGTTCTTC

clone size: many
CDR3 length: 13
D gene: .
J gene: TRBJ2-3
V gene: TRBV28
CDR3 protein: CASSFVRTDTQYF
CDR3 DNA: TGTGCCAGCAGTTTCGTGAGGACAGATACGCAGTATTTT

clone size: .
CDR3 length: 13
D gene: TRBD1
J gene: TRBJ2-7
V gene: TRBV19
CDR3 protein: CASSGQGKNEQYF
CDR3 DNA: TGTGCCAGTAGTGGACAGGGCAAGAACGAGCAGTACTTC

clone size: .
CDR3 length: 15
D gene: .
J gene: TRBJ2-7
V gene: TRBV20-1
CDR3 protein: CSARVPGGGRYEQYF
CDR3 DNA: TGCAGTGCTAGAGTCCCCGGTGGAGGACGATACGAGCAGTACTTC

clone size: .
CDR3 length: 16
D gene: .
J gene: TRBJ2-5
V gene: TRBV3-1
CDR3 protein: CASSPFGTDNQETQYF
CDR3 DNA: TGTGCCAGCAGCCCCTTTGGGACTGATAATCAAGAGACCCAGTACTTC

clone size: many
CDR3 length: 13
D gene: .
J gene: TRBJ2-4
V gene: TRBV4-1
CDR3 protein: CASSQDTPDYQYF
CDR3 DNA: TGCGCCAGCAGCCAAGATACTCCGGACTATCAGTACTTC

clone size: many
CDR3 length: 14
D gene: .
J gene: TRBJ1-1
V gene: TRBV28
CDR3 protein: CASSLIRVNTEAFF
CDR3 DNA: TGTGCCAGCAGTTTAATCAGGGTGAACACTGAAGCTTTCTTT

clone size: few
CDR3 length: 19
D gene: TRBD2
J gene: TRBJ2-1
V gene: TRBV14
CDR3 protein: CASSQGVELAGSGNNEQFF
CDR3 DNA: TGTGCCAGCAGCCAAGGAGTTGAACTAGCGGGCTCCGGGAACAATGAGCAGTTCTTC

clone size: many
CDR3 length: 14
D gene: .
J gene: TRBJ2-7
V gene: TRBV4-1
CDR3 protein: CASSQPLIPYEQYF
CDR3 DNA: TGCGCCAGCAGCCAACCCCTAATACCGTACGAGCAGTACTTC

clone size: few
CDR3 length: 13
D gene: .
J gene: TRBJ1-5
V gene: TRBV18
CDR3 protein: CASSRTNDQPQHF
CDR3 DNA: TGTGCCAGCTCACGGACGAACGATCAGCCCCAGCATTTT

clone size: many
CDR3 length: 18
D gene: .
J gene: TRBJ2-3
V gene: TRBV20-1
CDR3 protein: CSAREGQKDVWATDTQYF
CDR3 DNA: TGCAGTGCTAGAGAAGGGCAGAAGGACGTATGGGCGACAGATACGCAGTATTTT

clone size: many
CDR3 length: 14
D gene: .
J gene: TRBJ1-4
V gene: TRBV6-1
CDR3 protein: CATERGERNEKLFF
CDR3 DNA: TGTGCCACCGAGAGAGGGGAGAGAAATGAAAAACTGTTTTTT

clone size: few
CDR3 length: 13
D gene: .
J gene: TRBJ2-6
V gene: TRBV29-1
CDR3 protein: CSVASTGANVLTF
CDR3 DNA: TGCAGCGTTGCCTCAACTGGGGCCAACGTCCTGACTTTC

clone size: .
CDR3 length: 16
D gene: .
J gene: TRBJ2-5
V gene: TRBV4-1
CDR3 protein: CASSQDLELRRKTQYF
CDR3 DNA: TGCGCCAGCAGCCAAGATTTGGAGCTTAGGCGAAAGACCCAGTACTTC

clone size: .
CDR3 length: 13
D gene: .
J gene: TRBJ2-3
V gene: TRBV6-4
CDR3 protein: CASSWRSTDTQYF
CDR3 DNA: TGTGCCAGCAGTTGGCGAAGCACAGATACGCAGTATTTT

clone size: many
CDR3 length: 12
D gene: .
J gene: TRBJ2-3
V gene: TRBV24-1
CDR3 protein: CATSGATDTQYF
CDR3 DNA: TGTGCCACCAGTGGGGCCACAGATACGCAGTATTTT

clone size: few
CDR3 length: 15
D gene: TRBD2
J gene: TRBJ2-1
V gene: TRBV20-1
CDR3 protein: CSARDRLAGDLEQFF
CDR3 DNA: TGCAGTGCTAGAGATCGACTAGCGGGAGACTTAGAGCAGTTCTTC

clone size: many
CDR3 length: 12
D gene: .
J gene: TRBJ1-2
V gene: TRBV24-1
CDR3 protein: CATSDRQGGYTF
CDR3 DNA: TGTGCCACCAGTGATCGTCAAGGTGGCTACACCTTC

clone size: .
CDR3 length: 17
D gene: TRBD1
J gene: TRBJ2-1
V gene: TRBV24-1
CDR3 protein: CATAPAGAGTGLDEQFF
CDR3 DNA: TGTGCCACCGCTCCCGCGGGCGCCGGGACAGGGTTGGATGAGCAGTTCTTC

clone size: many
CDR3 length: 15
D gene: TRBD2
J gene: TRBJ2-7
V gene: TRBV5-1
CDR3 protein: CASSRGLAGVSEQYF
CDR3 DNA: TGCGCCAGCAGCCGGGGACTAGCGGGAGTAAGCGAGCAGTACTTC

clone size: few
CDR3 length: 14
D gene: .
J gene: TRBJ1-1
V gene: TRBV19
CDR3 protein: CASSIDRRNTEAFF
CDR3 DNA: TGTGCCAGTAGTATAGATCGGCGGAACACTGAAGCTTTCTTT

clone size: few
CDR3 length: 14
D gene: TRBD2
J gene: TRBJ2-7
V gene: TRBV15
CDR3 protein: CATSGTSATYEQYF
CDR3 DNA: TGTGCCACCAGCGGGACTAGCGCAACCTACGAGCAGTACTTC

clone size: .
CDR3 length: 13
D gene: .
J gene: TRBJ2-1
V gene: TRBV20-1
CDR3 protein: CSARRPSGNEQFF
CDR3 DNA: TGCAGTGCCCGACGGCCCAGCGGGAATGAGCAGTTCTTC

clone size: many
CDR3 length: 19
D gene: .
J gene: TRBJ2-6
V gene: TRBV4-1
CDR3 protein: CASSQSMRFRGPGANVLTF
CDR3 DNA: TGCGCCAGCAGCCAATCAATGAGATTTCGGGGACCCGGGGCCAACGTCCTGACTTTC

clone size: .
CDR3 length: 13
D gene: .
J gene: TRBJ1-1
V gene: TRBV20-1
CDR3 protein: CSARDAFQGTAFF
CDR3 DNA: TGCAGTGCTAGAGATGCCTTCCAGGGAACGGCTTTCTTT

clone size: few
CDR3 length: 16
D gene: TRBD1
J gene: TRBJ1-2
V gene: TRBV19
CDR3 protein: CASSYNPGQGNYGYTF
CDR3 DNA: TGTGCCAGTAGTTACAACCCGGGACAGGGGAACTATGGCTACACCTTC

clone size: .
CDR3 length: 15
D gene: TRBD1
J gene: TRBJ1-5
V gene: TRBV12-3/TRBV12-4
CDR3 protein: CASRKGTGNNQPQHF
CDR3 DNA: TGTGCCAGCAGAAAAGGGACAGGGAACAATCAGCCCCAGCATTTT

clone size: .
CDR3 length: 11
D gene: .
J gene: TRBJ1-1
V gene: TRBV6-6
CDR3 protein: CTSSRDTEAFF
CDR3 DNA: TGTACCAGCAGTAGGGACACTGAAGCTTTCTTT

clone size: .
CDR3 length: 16
D gene: .
J gene: TRBJ1-3
V gene: TRBV7-9
CDR3 protein: CASSLVGGSSGNTIYF
CDR3 DNA: TGTGCCAGCAGCTTAGTGGGGGGTTCCTCTGGAAACACCATATATTTT

clone size: many
CDR3 length: 17
D gene: TRBD2
J gene: TRBJ2-2
V gene: TRBV20-1
CDR3 protein: CSAARGRAGANTGELFF
CDR3 DNA: TGCAGTGCCGCTAGAGGGAGGGCGGGAGCGAACACCGGGGAGCTGTTTTTT

clone size: many
CDR3 length: 14
D gene: TRBD2
J gene: TRBJ2-5
V gene: TRBV13
CDR3 protein: CASSSRRGGETQYF
CDR3 DNA: TGTGCCAGCAGCTCCAGGCGGGGGGGCGAGACCCAGTACTTC

clone size: .
CDR3 length: 12
D gene: .
J gene: TRBJ1-6
V gene: TRBV27
CDR3 protein: CASSSRRGPLHF
CDR3 DNA: TGTGCCAGCAGTTCTCGACGCGGACCCCTCCACTTT

clone size: many
CDR3 length: 13
D gene: .
J gene: TRBJ2-7
V gene: TRBV20-1
CDR3 protein: CSARRDIGAEQYF
CDR3 DNA: TGCAGTGCTAGAAGGGACATCGGCGCCGAGCAGTACTTC

clone size: once
CDR3 length: 16
D gene: TRBD2
J gene: TRBJ2-7
V gene: TRBV7-6
CDR3 protein: CASSPPASGGLGEQYF
CDR3 DNA: TGTGCCAGCAGCCCGCCGGCTAGCGGGGGCCTCGGCGAGCAGTACTTC

clone size: .
CDR3 length: 14
D gene: .
J gene: TRBJ2-7
V gene: TRBV19
CDR3 protein: CASKMRTAAYEQYF
CDR3 DNA: TGTGCCAGTAAAATGCGTACGGCCGCCTACGAGCAGTACTTC

clone size: few
CDR3 length: 17
D gene: TRBD2
J gene: TRBJ2-3
V gene: TRBV7-9
CDR3 protein: CASSLVGTSGRTDTQYF
CDR3 DNA: TGTGCCAGCAGCTTAGTTGGGACTAGCGGGAGGACAGATACGCAGTATTTT

clone size: many
CDR3 length: 15
D gene: .
J gene: TRBJ2-7
V gene: TRBV20-1
CDR3 protein: CSARETSGLHYEQYF
CDR3 DNA: TGCAGTGCTAGAGAGACAAGCGGTCTTCACTACGAGCAGTACTTC

clone size: few
CDR3 length: 16
D gene: .
J gene: TRBJ2-1
V gene: TRBV5-1
CDR3 protein: CASSYRLLGSYNEQFF
CDR3 DNA: TGCGCCAGCAGCTACCGACTCCTCGGCTCCTACAATGAGCAGTTCTTC

clone size: many
CDR3 length: 14
D gene: .
J gene: TRBJ1-2
V gene: TRBV7-9
CDR3 protein: CASSPPGGAAGYTF
CDR3 DNA: TGTGCCAGCAGCCCCCCGGGGGGCGCGGCCGGCTACACCTTC

clone size: .
CDR3 length: 16
D gene: .
J gene: TRBJ1-1
V gene: TRBV19
CDR3 protein: CASSLPNIRSGTEAFF
CDR3 DNA: TGTGCCAGTAGTCTCCCAAATATCCGGAGTGGCACTGAAGCTTTCTTT

clone size: many
CDR3 length: 16
D gene: .
J gene: TRBJ2-1
V gene: TRBV12-5
CDR3 protein: CASDGGRPGSYNEQFF
CDR3 DNA: TGTGCTAGTGATGGAGGCCGCCCGGGCTCCTACAATGAGCAGTTCTTC

clone size: many
CDR3 length: 15
D gene: .
J gene: TRBJ2-7
V gene: TRBV20-1
CDR3 protein: CSAILLKDKYYEQYF
CDR3 DNA: TGCAGTGCAATCCTGTTAAAGGACAAGTACTACGAGCAGTACTTC